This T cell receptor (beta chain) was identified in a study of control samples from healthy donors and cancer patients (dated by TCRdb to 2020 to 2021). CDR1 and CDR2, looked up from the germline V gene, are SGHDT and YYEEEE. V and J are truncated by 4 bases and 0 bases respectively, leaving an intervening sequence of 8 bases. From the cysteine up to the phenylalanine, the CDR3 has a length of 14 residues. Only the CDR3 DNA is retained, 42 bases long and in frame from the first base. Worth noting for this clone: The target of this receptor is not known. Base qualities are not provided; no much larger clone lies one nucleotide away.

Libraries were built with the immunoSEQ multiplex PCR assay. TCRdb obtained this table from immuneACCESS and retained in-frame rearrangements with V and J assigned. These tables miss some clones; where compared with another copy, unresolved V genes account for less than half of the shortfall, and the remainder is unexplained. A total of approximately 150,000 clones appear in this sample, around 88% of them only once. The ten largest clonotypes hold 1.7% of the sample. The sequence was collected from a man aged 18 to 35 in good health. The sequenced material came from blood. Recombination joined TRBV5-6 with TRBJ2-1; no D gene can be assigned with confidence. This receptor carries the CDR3 CASSPLISYNEQFF. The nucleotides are TGTGCCAGCAGCCCACTAATCTCCTACAATGAGCAGTTCTTC.